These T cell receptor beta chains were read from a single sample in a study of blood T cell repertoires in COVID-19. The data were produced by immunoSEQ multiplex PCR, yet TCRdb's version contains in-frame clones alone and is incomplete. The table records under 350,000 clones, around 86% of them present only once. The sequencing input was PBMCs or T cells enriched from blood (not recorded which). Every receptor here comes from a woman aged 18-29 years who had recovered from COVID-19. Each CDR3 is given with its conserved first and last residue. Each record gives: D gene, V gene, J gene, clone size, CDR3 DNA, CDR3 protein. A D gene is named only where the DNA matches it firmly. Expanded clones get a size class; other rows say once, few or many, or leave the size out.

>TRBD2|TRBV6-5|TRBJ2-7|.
TGTGCCAGCTCCGTCGGGACTAGCGGTACCTACGAGCAGTACTTC
CASSVGTSGTYEQYF
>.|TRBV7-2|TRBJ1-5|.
TGTGCCAGCAGCTTATGGTCCAGGGATGATCAGCCCCAGCATTTT
CASSLWSRDDQPQHF
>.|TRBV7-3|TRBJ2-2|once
TGTGCCAGCAGCTTTTTCAGTGCCACCGGGGAGCTGTTTTTT
CASSFFSATGELFF
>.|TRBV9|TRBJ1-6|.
TGTGCCAGCAGCGTAGACCCAGGGTCACCCCTCCACTTT
CASSVDPGSPLHF
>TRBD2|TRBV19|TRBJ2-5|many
TGTGCCAGGCAGGGACTAGCGGTTCTCCAAGAGACCCAGTACTTC
CARQGLAVLQETQYF
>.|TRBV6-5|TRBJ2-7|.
TGTGCCAGCAGTTACTATTCAGGGTATAGTGACGAGCAGTACTTC
CASSYYSGYSDEQYF
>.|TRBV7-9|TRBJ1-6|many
TGTGCCAGCAGCGCATGGACAGTAACTACCTATAATTCACCCCTCCACTTT
CASSAWTVTTYNSPLHF
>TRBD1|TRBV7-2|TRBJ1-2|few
TGTGCCAGCAGCTTCGGGGACAGGGGGGGCTATGGCTACACCTTC
CASSFGDRGGYGYTF
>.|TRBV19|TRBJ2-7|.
TGTGCCAGTAGTATAGAAGGGGTTGGCGAGCAGTACTTC
CASSIEGVGEQYF
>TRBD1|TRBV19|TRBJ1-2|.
TGTGCCAGTAGGAGAACGGACAGGACTCATGGCTACACCTTC
CASRRTDRTHGYTF
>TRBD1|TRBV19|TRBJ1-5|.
TGTGCCAGTAGTATCGGGACAGGACGAAATCAGCCCCAGCATTTT
CASSIGTGRNQPQHF
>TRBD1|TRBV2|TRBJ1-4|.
TGTGCCAGCAGTCGGGACAGGGGTTTTGAAAAACTGTTTTTT
CASSRDRGFEKLFF
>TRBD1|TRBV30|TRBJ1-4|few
TGTGCCTGGAGTTGGGGGGACAGACCAACTAATGAAAAACTGTTTTTT
CAWSWGDRPTNEKLFF
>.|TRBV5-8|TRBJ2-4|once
TGTGTTTCCCAGCTTGGTTCGGGGAGAGGAGACATTCAGTACTTC
CVSQLGSGRGDIQYF
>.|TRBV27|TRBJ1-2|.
TGTGCCAGCAGTCCAATGGGGCCTTTAGAGGGCTACACCTTC
CASSPMGPLEGYTF
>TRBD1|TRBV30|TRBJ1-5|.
TGTGCCTGGAGTCCCATAGGGACAGGGGAGGGAAAGAAGCCCCAGCATTTT
CAWSPIGTGEGKKPQHF
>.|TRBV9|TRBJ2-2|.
TGTGCCAGCAGCGTAGTGAGGGCCACCGGGGAGCTGTTTTTT
CASSVVRATGELFF
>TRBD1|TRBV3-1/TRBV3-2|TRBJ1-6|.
TGTGCCAGCAGGTTGCAGGGGGCCGGTTATTCACCCCTCCACTTT
CASRLQGAGYSPLHF
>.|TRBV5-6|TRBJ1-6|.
TGTGCCAGCACCCCGGGAGGGTTAATTTCACCCCTCCACTTT
CASTPGGLISPLHF
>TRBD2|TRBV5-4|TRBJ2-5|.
TGTGCCAGCAGCTATGAGACTAGCGGGAGGAGGAGGGAGACCCAGTACTTC
CASSYETSGRRRETQYF
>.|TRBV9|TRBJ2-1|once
TGTGCCAGCAGCGTAGATCAGGGGATCAATGAGCAGTTCTTC
CASSVDQGINEQFF
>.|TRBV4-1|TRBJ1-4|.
TGCGCCAGCAGCCAAATGACTGTTCCTTTGAATGAAAAACTGTTTTTT
CASSQMTVPLNEKLFF
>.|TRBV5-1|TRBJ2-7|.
TGCGCCAGCAGCTTGGGCCGGACAGAGAGTGGAGAGCAGTACTTC
CASSLGRTESGEQYF
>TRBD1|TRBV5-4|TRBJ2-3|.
TGTGCCAGCAGCCCTTGGACAGGGGCTAGCACAGATACGCAGTATTTT
CASSPWTGASTDTQYF
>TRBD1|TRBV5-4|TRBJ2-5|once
TGTGCCAGCAGCCCGAAGAAGACAGGGTTGAGAGAGACCCAGTACTTC
CASSPKKTGLRETQYF
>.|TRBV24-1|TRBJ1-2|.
TGTGCCACCAGTGATTCTGCTAAGTCTGGCTACACCTTC
CATSDSAKSGYTF
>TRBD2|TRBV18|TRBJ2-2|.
TGTGCCAGCTCACCCTCCCTGGGCGGGAGGTACACCGGGGAGCTGTTTTTT
CASSPSLGGRYTGELFF
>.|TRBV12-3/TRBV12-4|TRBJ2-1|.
TGTGCCAGCAGTTTGGGGAGATGGAATGAGCAGTTCTTC
CASSLGRWNEQFF
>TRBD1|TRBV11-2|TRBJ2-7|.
TGTGCCAGCAGCCTTGGCCTCGGACAGGGGTTGTACGAGCAGTACTTC
CASSLGLGQGLYEQYF
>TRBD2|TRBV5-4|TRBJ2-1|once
TGTGCCAGCAGCTCGCCGGGACTAGCGGGAGGATACTACAATGAGCAGTTCTTC
CASSSPGLAGGYYNEQFF
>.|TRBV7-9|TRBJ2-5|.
TGTGCCAGCACCCTAGTTGAAGAGACCCAGTACTTC
CASTLVEETQYF
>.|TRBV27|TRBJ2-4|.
TGTGCCAGCAGATTCCGCGGGGAAGCCAAAAACATTCAGTACTTC
CASRFRGEAKNIQYF
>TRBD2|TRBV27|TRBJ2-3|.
TGTGCCAGCAGTTTATTGGCTAGCGGGGGGACAGATACGCAGTATTTT
CASSLLASGGTDTQYF
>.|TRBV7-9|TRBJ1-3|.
TGTGCCAGCAGCTTAGGCTCCGCGTTAGCTGGAAACACCATATATTTT
CASSLGSALAGNTIYF
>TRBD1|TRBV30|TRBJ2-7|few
TGTGCCTGGAGTGCCCTCTCGGACAGGGCCTACGAGCAGTACTTC
CAWSALSDRAYEQYF
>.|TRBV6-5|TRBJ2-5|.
TGTGCCAGCAGTTACTCGAAGGGGCCCCAAGAGACCCAGTACTTC
CASSYSKGPQETQYF
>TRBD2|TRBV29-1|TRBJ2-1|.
TGCAGCGTTGAGGGGACTAGCGGGGGGTCCTCCTACAATGAGCAGTTCTTC
CSVEGTSGGSSYNEQFF
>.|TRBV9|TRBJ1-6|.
TGTGCCAGCAGCGCTCAGGAGGTCTATAATTCACCCCTCCACTTT
CASSAQEVYNSPLHF
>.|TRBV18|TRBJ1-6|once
TGTGCCAGCTCACCATTACAGGGAGATAATTCACCCCTCCACTTT
CASSPLQGDNSPLHF
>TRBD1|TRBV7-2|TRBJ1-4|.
TGTGCCAGCAGCAAGACCGGGACAGGGCGTGAAAAACTGTTTTTT
CASSKTGTGREKLFF
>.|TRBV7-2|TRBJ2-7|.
TGTGCCAGCAGCTTAATGCAGCGCGCCTACGAGCAGTACTTC
CASSLMQRAYEQYF
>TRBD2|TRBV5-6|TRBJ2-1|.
TGTGCCAGCAGCTTGCATCGGAAGCGGGAGAGCTCCTACAATGAGCAGTTCTTC
CASSLHRKRESSYNEQFF
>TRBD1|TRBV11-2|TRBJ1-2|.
TGTGCCAGCAGCTTGGACAGGGGGTATGGCTACACCTTC
CASSLDRGYGYTF
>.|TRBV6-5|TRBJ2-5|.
TGTGCCAGCAGAAATACCGCGGGGTACCAAGAGACCCAGTACTTC
CASRNTAGYQETQYF
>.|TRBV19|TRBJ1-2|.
TGTGCCAGTAGTGGCTCGAGGGAAACCTATGGCTACACCTTC
CASSGSRETYGYTF
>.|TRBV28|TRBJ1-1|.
TGTGCCAGCAGTTCTGACAGAAACACTGAAGCTTTCTTT
CASSSDRNTEAFF
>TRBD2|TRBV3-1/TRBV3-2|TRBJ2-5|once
TGTGCCAGCAGCCAAGGGCTAGCGGGAGGAGAGACCCAGTACTTC
CASSQGLAGGETQYF
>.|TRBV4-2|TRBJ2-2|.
TGTGCCAGCAGCCGGTTCGGAGGGAACACCGGGGAGCTGTTTTTT
CASSRFGGNTGELFF
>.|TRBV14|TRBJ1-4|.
TGTGCCAGCAGCCAAGAAACGGGGACTAATGAAAAACTGTTTTTT
CASSQETGTNEKLFF